This TCR beta chain was sequenced for a study of neurological immune-mediated disorders. Study results and caveats: Private repertoires in all groups were suggested by the finding that expanded clones across subjects shared no CDR3 amino acid sequences. TCR clonal expansion peaked in HTLV-1-associated myelopathy patients and was lowest in multiple sclerosis patients.

TCRdb re-derived calls from the 5' RACE reads in MiXCR, one entry per CDR3 protein. This repertoire shows some 16,000 distinct CDR3 sequences, roughly a fifth found once; its top ten account for 23%. The V end was cut by 2 bases, the J end by 6 bases, with 8 bases between. Germline loops: CDR1 SEHNR, CDR2 FQNEAQ (reference sequence). CDR3 length: 13 residues. Concerning this clonotype itself: Antigen specificity is unknown.

The TCR sequence derives from a man aged 45 to 65 in good health. The rearrangement joins TRBV7-9 to TRBJ1-5; D gene uncertain. Sequences were obtained from PBMCs. The chain's CDR3 is CASSLKDAQPQHF. Written as DNA, the CDR3 is TGTGCCAGCAGCTTAAAGGACGCTCAGCCCCAGCATTTT.